This TCR beta chain was profiled in a study of blood T cell repertoires in COVID-19. At the level of the study: Sample material is recorded as cDNA or gDNA derived from T cells, B-cell-depleted T cells, or PBMCs.

The germline V and J ends were trimmed by 3 bases and 0 bases, with 15 bases remaining between them. The CDR3 length is 16 residues. CDR1 and CDR2 (germline): GTSNPN, SVGIG (reference sequence). This clone has only one observation. Here immunoSEQ multiplex PCR was the method, and the copy in TCRdb shows in-frame clones only, minus some. Of approximately 250,000 clones in the sample, approximately 89% were seen once. This sequence was found in a man aged 40-55 years with active or convalescent COVID-19. The source material was peripheral blood. The gene calls are TRBV30 and TRBJ1-3; the D gene is possibly TRBD1 (5 bases). CDR3 DNA: TGTGCCTGGAGAGTGACGGGGGTAGCCTCTGGAAACACCATATATTTT. It specifies CAWRVTGVASGNTIYF.